Listed here is a single TCR beta chain. This clonotype was seen a handful of times. Its binding antigen is unknown. There are no base qualities to consult, and no much larger clone falls within one base. TCR cDNA was made using 5'RACE template switching, a step that added a universal primer site and unique molecular identifiers. cDNA synthesis was primed from both the TCR alpha and TCR beta constant segments. Library amplification used two PCR steps, and the second PCR step added sample barcodes and sequencing adapters. Sequencing of libraries was performed on Illumina HiSeq 2500 (2x100 bp) or NovaSeq (2x150 bp). As for the original processing: Demultiplexing of reads and collapsing into UMI consensus sequences were performed with MIGEC, and V(D)J alignment was carried out with MiXCR. Using edgeR on replicate PBMC samples, clonotypes were called vaccine-responding if FDR was below 0.01 and the log2 fold change was above 5 up to day 15. Each bulk clonotype received a CD4 or CD8 identity based on whether the sequenced CD4 or CD8 repertoire contained that clonotype at higher abundance. The public reads were reanalyzed by TCRdb: fastp trimming at Q25, MiXCR alignment, in-frame beta chains only. All rows with the same CDR3 protein become a single entry with the most common DNA and genes. These V and J calls originate from TCRdb's pipeline instead of the authors' own analysis. The sample has about 550,000 distinct CDR3 sequences on record, 15% to 20% of them singletons. The ten most abundant clones make up roughly 13% of the sample.

This entry belongs to a study of T cells after yellow fever vaccination (dated by TCRdb to between 2017 and 2020). Background on the whole study: The SMART-Seq v4 Ultra Low Input RNA kit was used to prepare libraries from fractions with low cell numbers. Blood was drawn at multiple timepoints before and after primary and secondary immunization, with bulk PBMC replicates and cell subsets isolated. Two healthy male donors, one aged 18 to 30 and one aged 30 to 40 years, were included in the cohort. To follow T-cell clones before and after both primary and booster YFV17D yellow fever vaccination, bulk TCR alpha and beta repertoires underwent longitudinal sequencing. Study-level results and caveats: A small share of clonotypes was detected in both CD4 and CD8 compartments, with the overlap likely arising from convergent recombination. Computational filtering was required because FACS-sorted repertoires could contain abundant contaminating clonotypes from the bulk population. Most clones expanded after primary vaccination were re-detected after the booster (almost 98% of CD4 and 88% of CD8), suggesting broad memory maintenance. Only two donors were included in the study, so the extent to which the findings can be generalized is limited. The secondary T-cell response was found to be weaker but faster than the primary response, with a peak reached on day 5 rather than on day 15.

The treatment or condition tag for this specimen amounts to: live attenuated yellow fever vaccine strain. Two biological replicates of bulk PBMCs were collected at each blood-draw timepoint. PBMCs were isolated from peripheral blood using a standard Ficoll-Paque protocol. TriZol was used to extract RNA from bulk PBMCs, CD4 and CD8 fractions, and dextramer-positive and dextramer-negative fractions. CDR1 and CDR2 are read off the germline V gene (reference sequence) as LNHNV and YYDKDF. The V end loses 4 bases and the J end loses 4 bases, and a stretch of 14 bases separates them. Inclusive of the bounding cysteine and phenylalanine, the CDR3 is 15 residues long. The DNA shown is the 45-base CDR3, in frame from base 1.

The chain links TRBV15 with TRBJ2-1, with TRBD2 perhaps the D gene, on 6 matching bases. The sample in question was PBMCs, obtained 15 days after the yellow fever booster vaccination. The receptor comes from a man aged 25 to 45 who received the YFV17D yellow fever vaccine. The DNA is as follows: TGTGCCACCAGCATTGGGGCTAGCGAGTACAATGAGCAGTTCTTC. The translation is CATSIGASEYNEQFF.